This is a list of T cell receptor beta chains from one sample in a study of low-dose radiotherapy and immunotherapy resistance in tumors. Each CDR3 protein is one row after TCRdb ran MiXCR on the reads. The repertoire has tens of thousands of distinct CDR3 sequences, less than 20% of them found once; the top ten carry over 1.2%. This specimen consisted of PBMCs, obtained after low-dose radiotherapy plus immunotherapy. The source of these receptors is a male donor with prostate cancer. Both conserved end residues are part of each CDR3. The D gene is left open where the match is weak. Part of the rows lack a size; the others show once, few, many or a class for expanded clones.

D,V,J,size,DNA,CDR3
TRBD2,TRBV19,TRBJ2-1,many,TGTGCCAGTAGTCCGCGGACTAGCGGGAGAGTCGCATCCTACAATGAGCAGTTCTTC,CASSPRTSGRVASYNEQFF
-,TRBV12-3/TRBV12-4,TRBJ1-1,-,TGTGCCAGCAGTTTGAGTCTAACGAACACTGAAGCTTTCTTT,CASSLSLTNTEAFF
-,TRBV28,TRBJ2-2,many,TGTGCCAGCAGTTCCCACGGGGATAGGAACACCGGGGAGCTGTTTTTT,CASSSHGDRNTGELFF
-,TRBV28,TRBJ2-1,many,TGTGCCAGCTTGAGGGGGAGCGGGTCCTCCTATGAGCAGTTCTTC,CASLRGSGSSYEQFF
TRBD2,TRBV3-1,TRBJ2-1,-,TGTGCCAGCAGCCATTCCGGGACTAGCGGCTCCTACAATGAGCAGTTCTTC,CASSHSGTSGSYNEQFF
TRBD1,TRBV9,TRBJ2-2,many,TGTGCCAGCAGCGCCCGGACAGGGGGTACCGGGGAGCTGTTTTTT,CASSARTGGTGELFF
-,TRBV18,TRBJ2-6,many,TGTGCCAGCTCACCGGGGGCTGGGGCCAACGTCCTGACTTTC,CASSPGAGANVLTF
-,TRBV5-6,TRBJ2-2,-,-,CASSNVNSGNTGELFFF
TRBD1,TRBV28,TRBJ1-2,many,TGTGCCAGCAGTGATCCAGGGACAGCCACACTACTTAACTATGGCTACACCTTC,CASSDPGTATLLNYGYTF
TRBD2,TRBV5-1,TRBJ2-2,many,TGCGCCAGCAGCTTGGGAGGGGGACTAGCAGCCACCGGGGAGCTGTTTTTT,CASSLGGGLAATGELFF
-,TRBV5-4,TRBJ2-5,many,TGTGCCAGCAGCACCGGGACGAATCAAGAGACCCAGTACTTC,CASSTGTNQETQYF
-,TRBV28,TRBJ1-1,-,TGTGCCAGCAGGAAGGACAAAGCAACTGAAGCTTTCTTT,CASRKDKATEAFF
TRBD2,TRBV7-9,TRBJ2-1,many,TGTGCCAGCAGCTTAGCGGGACTAGGTAGCTCCTACAATGAGCAGTTCTTC,CASSLAGLGSSYNEQFF
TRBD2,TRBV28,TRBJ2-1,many,TGTGCCAGCAGTCTCGGGAGGGCGGGCAATGAGCAGTTCTTC,CASSLGRAGNEQFF
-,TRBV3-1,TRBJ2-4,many,TGTGCCAGCAGCCAAGACTCGGCGGTAGCCAAAAACATTCAGTACTTC,CASSQDSAVAKNIQYF
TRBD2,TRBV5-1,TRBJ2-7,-,TGCGCCAGCAGCTTGCTAGCGGGGGATTCGGGAGAGCAGTACTTC,CASSLLAGDSGEQYF
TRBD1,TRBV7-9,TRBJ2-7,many,TGTGCCAGCAGCTTAGTACGAGGGGGCAGCGACGAGCAGTACTTC,CASSLVRGGSDEQYF
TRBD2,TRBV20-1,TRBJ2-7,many,TGCAGTGCTAGAGATCTCGGCGGGAGCTCGGCCTACGAGCAGTACTTC,CSARDLGGSSAYEQYF
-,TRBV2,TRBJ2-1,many,TGTGCCAGCAGCGCAAACAGGAATGAGCAGTTCTTC,CASSANRNEQFF
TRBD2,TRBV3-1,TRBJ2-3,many,TGTGCCAGCAGCCAGGGACTAGCGGGAGTGGCAGATACGCAGTATTTT,CASSQGLAGVADTQYF
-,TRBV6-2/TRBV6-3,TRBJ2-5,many,TGTGCCGGGGGGACAGAATACCAAGAGACCCAGTACTTC,CAGGTEYQETQYF
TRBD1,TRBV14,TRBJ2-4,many,TGTGCCAGCAGCCCCTCCGGGACAGTCAAAAACATTCAGTACTTC,CASSPSGTVKNIQYF
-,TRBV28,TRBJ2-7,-,TGTGCCAGCAGTTTCGCTAGGGGCTCCTACGAGCAGTACTTC,CASSFARGSYEQYF
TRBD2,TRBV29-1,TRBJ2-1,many,TGCAGTTGGCGGGAGGGCAGTTTCGGTGAGCAGTTCTTC,CSWREGSFGEQFF
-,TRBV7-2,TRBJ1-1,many,TGTGCCAGCAGCTTGGACAAGCTGGCAAACACTGAAGCTTTCTTT,CASSLDKLANTEAFF
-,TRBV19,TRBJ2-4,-,TGTGCCAGTAGCCCCTCGGGTTTGCTCAACATTCAGTACTTC,CASSPSGLLNIQYF
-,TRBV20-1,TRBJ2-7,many,TGCAGTGCTAGAGCCCACGTGGCCGAGCAGTACTTC,CSARAHVAEQYF
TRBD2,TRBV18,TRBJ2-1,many,TGTGCCAGCTCACCAGTGAGCGGGAGGGCCTCAAATGAGCAGTTCTTC,CASSPVSGRASNEQFF
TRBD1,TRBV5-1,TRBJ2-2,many,TGCGCCAGCAACAGACAGGGTGCCGGGGAGCTGTTTTTT,CASNRQGAGELFF
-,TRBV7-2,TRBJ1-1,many,TGTGCCAGCAGCGTAACAGTGAACACTGAAGCTTTCTTT,CASSVTVNTEAFF